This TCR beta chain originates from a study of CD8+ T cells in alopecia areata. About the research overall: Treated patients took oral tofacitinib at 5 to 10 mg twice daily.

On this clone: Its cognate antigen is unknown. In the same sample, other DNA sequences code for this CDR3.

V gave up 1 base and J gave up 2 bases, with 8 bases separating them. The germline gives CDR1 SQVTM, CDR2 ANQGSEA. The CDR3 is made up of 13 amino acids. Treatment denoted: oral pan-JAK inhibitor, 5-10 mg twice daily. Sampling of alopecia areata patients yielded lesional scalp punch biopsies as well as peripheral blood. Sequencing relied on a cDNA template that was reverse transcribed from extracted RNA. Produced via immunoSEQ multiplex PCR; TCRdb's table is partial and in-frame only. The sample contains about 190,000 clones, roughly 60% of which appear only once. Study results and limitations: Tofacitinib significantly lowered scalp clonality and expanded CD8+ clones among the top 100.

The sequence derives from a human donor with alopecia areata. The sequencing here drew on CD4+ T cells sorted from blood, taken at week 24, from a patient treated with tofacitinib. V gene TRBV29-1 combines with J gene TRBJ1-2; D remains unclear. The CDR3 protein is CSVEVGPNYGYTF. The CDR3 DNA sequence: TGCAGCGTTGAAGTCGGCCCAAACTATGGCTACACCTTC.